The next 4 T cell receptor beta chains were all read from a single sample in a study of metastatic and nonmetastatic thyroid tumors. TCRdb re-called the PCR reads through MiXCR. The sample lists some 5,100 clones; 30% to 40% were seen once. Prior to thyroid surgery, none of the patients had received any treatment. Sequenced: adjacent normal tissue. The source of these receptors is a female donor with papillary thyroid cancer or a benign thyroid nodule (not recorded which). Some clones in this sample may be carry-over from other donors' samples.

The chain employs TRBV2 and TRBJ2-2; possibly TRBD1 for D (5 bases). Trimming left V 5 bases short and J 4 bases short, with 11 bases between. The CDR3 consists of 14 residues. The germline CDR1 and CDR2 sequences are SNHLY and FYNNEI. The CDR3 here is CASSQQVSTGELFF. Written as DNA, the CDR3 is TGTGCCAGCAGTCAACAGGTCTCCACCGGGGAGCTGTTTTTT.

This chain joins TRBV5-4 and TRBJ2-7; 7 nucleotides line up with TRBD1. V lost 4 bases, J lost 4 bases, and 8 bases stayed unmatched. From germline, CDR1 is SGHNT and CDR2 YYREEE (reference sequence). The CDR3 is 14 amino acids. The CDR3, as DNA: TGTGCCAGCAGCCGGGACAGCGGATTATACGAGCAGTACTTC. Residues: CASSRDSGLYEQYF.

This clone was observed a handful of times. The CDR3 is CASSLDQGGGNTIYF. CDR3 DNA sequence: TGTGCCAGCAGTTTGGATCAGGGAGGCGGAAACACCATATATTTT. The gene calls are TRBV28 and TRBJ1-3; weak D call: TRBD1 (5 bases). Trimming pared 3 bases from V and 4 bases from J, leaving 13 bases between. Germline CDR1 is MDHEN and CDR2 is SYDVKM. This CDR3 contains 15 residues. Full variable domain (outside the CDR3, taken from reference TRBV28 and TRBJ1-3): DVKVTQSSRYLVKRTGEKVFLECVQDMDHENMFWYRQDPGLGLRLIYFSYDVKMKEKGDIPEGYSVSREKKERFSLILESASTNQTSMYLCASSLDQGGGNTIYFGEGSWLTVV.

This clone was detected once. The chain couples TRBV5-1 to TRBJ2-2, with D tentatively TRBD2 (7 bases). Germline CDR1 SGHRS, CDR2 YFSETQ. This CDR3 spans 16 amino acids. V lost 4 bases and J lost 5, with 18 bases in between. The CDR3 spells CASSKDRGAWTGELFF. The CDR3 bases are TGCGCCAGCAGCAAGGACCGGGGGGCGTGGACCGGGGAGCTGTTTTTT.